This T cell receptor (beta chain) is from a study of radiotherapy plus CTLA-4 blockade in lung cancer (dated by TCRdb to 2016 to 2018). Context from the whole study: Objective responses occurred in more than 15% of enrolled patients, and just over 30% achieved disease control.

A word on this clone: There is no known antigen for this receptor. The sample holds no much larger clone one base away, and base qualities are not on file.

The study tested focal radiation therapy combined with CTLA-4 blockade (ipilimumab) in patients with chemo-refractory metastatic non-small-cell lung cancer. Broad study findings and their caveats: The strongest predictors of response were reported to be early dynamic shifts in blood T cell clones along with a rise in serum interferon-beta following radiation. After treatment with radiotherapy and ipilimumab, TCR clones that originated in tumors expanded in peripheral blood.

Library preparation was by the immunoSEQ multiplex PCR assay. TCRdb re-hosts the immuneACCESS table, in-frame sequences only. Its copies lack some clones; in the studies checked, an unresolved V gene accounts for under half of them, and the cause for the rest is not known. Across this sample there are tens of thousands of clones, with approximately 68% seen only once. The top ten hold about 8% of the sample. The sample here was peripheral blood, taken from a patient treated with radiotherapy plus ipilimumab. The origin of this receptor is a human donor with non-small cell lung cancer whose response to radiotherapy plus ipilimumab could not be evaluated.

The DNA sequence is given as TGCGCCAGCAGCCAAGCCGTTCAGAATTCTAACTATGGCTACACCTTC. It specifies CASSQAVQNSNYGYTF. The chain uses TRBV4-1 and TRBJ1-2; no D segment can be confidently identified. The germline V gene sets CDR1 to MGHRA and CDR2 to YSYEKL. Including cysteine and phenylalanine, the CDR3 has 16 amino acids. Here the CDR3 DNA is all that survives: 48 bases in frame from base 1. V is clipped by 1 base and J by 0 bases, and the sequence between their germline boundaries is 12 bases long.